This TCR beta chain was obtained from a study of tumor and adjacent non-tumor tissue in lung cancer. Study results and limitations: Higher tumor TCR diversity was associated with shorter survival. Tumor repertoires had a smaller top 100 clone share than normal lung.

TCRbeta libraries were built with three rounds of nested PCR, modified from ARM-PCR. Via MiXCR, TCRdb re-called the multiplex PCR reads, giving one row per CDR3 protein. The top ten clones hold approximately 25% of a sample with roughly 220,000 distinct CDR3 sequences, around 71% of them seen once. Germline V lookup: CDR1 SGHNT, CDR2 YENEEA. The CDR3 totals 15 residues. Details on this clonotype: What it recognizes is unknown. This may arise from a read error, as a much more abundant clone is one base away.

The template was RNA from unsorted bulk tissue. The sequenced material came from lung tumor tissue. This sequence joins TRBV11-3 and TRBJ2-1; 7 bases align to TRBD2. This sequence originates from a man in his sixties with non-small cell lung cancer. The CDR3 nucleotides are TGTGCCTGCAGCCCAAATTGGGCGGGAGACGGTGAGCAGTTCTTC. This gives the protein CACSPNWAGDGEQFF.